A selection of T cell receptor beta chains follows, all from one sample in a study of beta chain features in type 1 diabetes. Sequencing was performed with immunoSEQ multiplex PCR; in TCRdb, only in-frame clones are kept and a portion is missing. The table lists more than 250,000 clones, 24% of them singletons, with about 0.011% in the top ten. The sample consisted of naive CD4+ T cells from blood. The receptors come from a woman younger than 45 with type 1 diabetes. CDR3s leave out the opening cysteine and the closing phenylalanine or tryptophan. The order of the fields is V gene, J gene, CDR3 protein.

TRBV19	TRBJ1-5	ASSLGRGNQPQH
TRBV29-1	TRBJ1-2	SVMDRPLFDYT
TRBV10-3	TRBJ2-5	AISEGGETQY
TRBV6-1	TRBJ1-2	ASSISWKTNYGYT
TRBV29-1	TRBJ2-7	SVDRGGAYEQY
TRBV29-1	TRBJ1-1	SVERQENTEAF
TRBV9	TRBJ1-2	ASSVVGRGYGYT
TRBV30	TRBJ2-7	AWSLLIDEQY
TRBV4-2	TRBJ2-7	ASSQEISGREQY
TRBV5-4	TRBJ1-1	ASSLDPGNTEAF
TRBV29-1	TRBJ2-5	SASGEETQY
TRBV18	TRBJ2-1	ASSPPGLARYNEQF
TRBV29-1	TRBJ2-1	SVKQGPYNEQF
TRBV29-1	TRBJ2-5	SVEGGQETQY
TRBV7-3	TRBJ2-1	ASSLVAVPYNEQF
TRBV7-9	TRBJ1-4	ASSPIRGHNEKLF
TRBV7-6	TRBJ1-1	ASSLQFTTEAF
TRBV28	TRBJ2-7	ASGRKIYEQY
TRBV9	TRBJ2-1	ASSGTGDLYNEQF
TRBV30	TRBJ1-4	AWSVGSGATNEKLF
TRBV9	TRBJ2-5	ASSGGGISDGETQY
TRBV4-1	TRBJ2-1	ASSQGRLAGDNEQF
TRBV4-1	TRBJ1-2	ASSRGQGFLGGYT
TRBV5-4	TRBJ2-3	ASSLLSAGGDTQY
TRBV4-1	TRBJ2-1	ASSQDRRRDSYNEQF
TRBV19	TRBJ2-2	ASSIHSRTGELF
TRBV9	TRBJ1-5	ASSVGYGGSNQPQH
TRBV4-1	TRBJ1-2	ASTGYSYGYT
TRBV7-2	TRBJ2-2	ASSLDFTGELF
TRBV5-1	TRBJ1-2	ASSLGVGVVAGYT
TRBV5-6	TRBJ1-2	ASSLGDRRYGYT
TRBV11-2	TRBJ2-5	ASSLFSGEETQY
TRBV10-1	TRBJ2-3	ASSEGGLAVSDTQY
TRBV9	TRBJ2-5	ASSVGEGLAGVRETQY
TRBV2	TRBJ2-5	ASRPGTSGSETQY
TRBV27	TRBJ2-3	ASSDLGQGTDTQY
TRBV25-1	TRBJ1-1	ASSGQPNTEAF
TRBV14	TRBJ2-7	ASSLAGGFSYEQY
TRBV30	TRBJ1-5	AWSVLGATQPQH
TRBV4-1	TRBJ2-7	ASSQPLSGRSYEQY
TRBV28	TRBJ1-5	ASATTGGYQPQH
TRBV7-2	TRBJ2-1	ASSLRGSSGNEQF
TRBV28	TRBJ1-5	ASSQFNQPQH
TRBV7-9	TRBJ1-1	ASSLVRKNTEAF
TRBV28	TRBJ2-7	ASSLGQAAYEQY
TRBV30	TRBJ2-3	AWSVRGDTQY
TRBV27	TRBJ2-7	ASKPGQGTHEQY
TRBV30	TRBJ1-2	AWRQGADYGYT
TRBV5-1	TRBJ2-4	ASSFGDRADIQY
TRBV7-3	TRBJ2-3	ASSPSSGRGDTQY
TRBV29-1	TRBJ2-7	SVKTGNEQY
TRBV4-1	TRBJ2-5	ASSPYARETQY
TRBV4-1	TRBJ1-2	ASSQEGGLAYGYT
TRBV5-1	TRBJ1-5	ASSLAGGNNQPQH